This TCR beta chain was retrieved from a study of memory CD4+ T cells and cytomegalovirus serostatus. CDR1 is KGHSH and CDR2 is LQKENI in the germline V gene. The CDR3 has 17 amino acids. The V gene lost 6 bases and the J gene lost 1 base, with 21 bases spanning the gap. Notes on the study in general: Of approximately 150 reported CMV TCRbeta sequences, around 63 were found in memory CD4+ repertoires.

The sort gate was single viable CD3+CD4+CD8-CD45RO+ cells for memory CD4+ T cells. Profiled with immunoSEQ multiplex PCR; TCRdb holds only in-frame clones, not every one. This sample carries 55,000 to 60,000 clones, roughly 81% of them seen once, and the ten largest clones take roughly 1%. On this clone: Its antigen remains unknown.

This sequence originates from an adult in good health and CMV-seronegative. The chain links TRBV18 to TRBJ1-2; maybe TRBD1 (6 bases). Sequenced input: memory CD4+ T cells from blood. The CDR3 nucleotides read TGTGCCAGCTCCCCAAACGGGGGCCCACTCCTTAACTATGGCTACACCTTC. Translation: CASSPNGGPLLNYGYTF.